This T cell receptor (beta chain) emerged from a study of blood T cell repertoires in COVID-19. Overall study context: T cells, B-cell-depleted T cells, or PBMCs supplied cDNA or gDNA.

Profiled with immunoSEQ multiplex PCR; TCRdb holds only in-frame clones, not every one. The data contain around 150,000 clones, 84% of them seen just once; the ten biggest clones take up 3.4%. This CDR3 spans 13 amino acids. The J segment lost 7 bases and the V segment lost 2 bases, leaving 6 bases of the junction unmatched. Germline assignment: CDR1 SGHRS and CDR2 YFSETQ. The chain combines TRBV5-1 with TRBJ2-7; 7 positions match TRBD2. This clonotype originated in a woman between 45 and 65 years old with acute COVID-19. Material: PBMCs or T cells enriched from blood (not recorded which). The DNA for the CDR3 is TGCGCCAGCAGCTTAACTAGCGCGAGAGAGCAGTACTTC. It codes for CASSLTSAREQYF.